This T cell receptor (beta chain) came from a study of regulatory T cells in long-lasting Graves disease. Study details: Recently diagnosed Graves' patients had received antithyroid drugs for under 3 months. The study's findings and limits: Persistent Graves' patients possessed reduced TCR diversity relative to recently diagnosed ones. New patients shared more than 750 public clonotypes, fewer than the 2,500 to 3,500 shared by persistent patients.

Investigators prepared the TCR beta libraries by applying iRepertoire HTBI primers and Arm-PCR of CDR3 regions. Each CDR3 protein gets one entry after TCRdb re-called the multiplex PCR reads with MiXCR. The sample yields about 460,000 distinct CDR3 sequences, 13% to 15% seen once. Ten or more counts support this clonotype. The antigen remains undetermined. Germline V lookup: CDR1 MDHEN, CDR2 SYDVKM. The CDR3 contains 15 residues. V was shortened by 5 bases and J by 2 bases, with 14 bases between the two germline ends. Time point defined: newly diagnosed GD, antithyroid drugs for less than 3 months. PBMC RNA served as the TCR library source. This sample also belongs to another study, concerning T cells in Graves' hyperthyroidism and ophthalmopathy. From that second work: TCR CDR3 regions were first amplified by RT-PCR with HTBI primers.

The sequencing used peripheral blood mononuclear cells (PBMCs), collected at new diagnosis, from a patient treated with antithyroid drugs. The chain uses TRBV28 and TRBJ2-3, with D possibly TRBD2 on 6 matching bases. The TCR comes from a woman in her fifties or sixties with Graves disease. CDR3 coding DNA: TGTGCCAGCAGTCGCCCGGGGGACCTCACAGATACGCAGTATTTT. This translates into CASSRPGDLTDTQYF.